A selection of T cell receptor beta chains follows, all from one sample in a study of T-cell reconstitution after alpha-beta-depleted transplantation in children. One entry per CDR3 protein results from TCRdb running MiXCR on the PCR reads. Here the sample spans roughly 610,000 distinct CDR3 sequences, approximately 10% being singletons. Sequences were derived from PBMCs from the stem cell graft donor, sampled from the stem cell graft. The receptors were sampled from a human donor who donated a stem cell graft to a child with acute myeloid leukemia. The CDR3 runs from the conserved cysteine through the conserved F or W. D genes are given only for firm matches. Not all rows give a size; the values are once, few, many and, for expanded clones, a class.

CASTPTRGASGSNIQYF | TGTGCCAGCACCCCGACTAGGGGGGCGTCAGGGTCGAACATTCAGTACTTC | TRBV3-1 | . | . | TRBJ2-4
CASSYSTWDSYEQYF | TGTGCCAGCAGTTACTCAACGTGGGACAGCTACGAGCAGTACTTC | TRBV6-5 | few | TRBD1 | TRBJ2-7
CSVDGNSYEQYF | TGCAGCGTTGATGGGAACTCCTACGAGCAGTACTTC | TRBV29-1 | few | . | TRBJ2-7
CASRARSGQGGRETQYF | TGTGCCAGCAGGGCCCGGTCGGGACAGGGGGGCCGAGAGACCCAGTACTTC | TRBV6-1 | few | TRBD1 | TRBJ2-5
CAWNREHNEQFF | TGTGCCTGGAATAGAGAACACAATGAGCAGTTCTTC | TRBV30 | few | . | TRBJ2-1
CNAGLNTGELFF | TGCAACGCGGGCCTTAACACCGGGGAGCTGTTTTTT | TRBV29-1 | many | . | TRBJ2-2
CASSPTRGRTDTQYF | TGTGCCAGCAGCCCTACCAGGGGGCGCACAGATACGCAGTATTTT | TRBV12-3/TRBV12-4 | . | TRBD1 | TRBJ2-3
CASSPTRPGSSYNSPLHF | TGTGCCAGCAGTCCCACTCGACCCGGGAGCTCCTATAATTCACCCCTCCACTTT | TRBV6-5 | few | . | TRBJ1-6
CASSSPGLATWELFF | TGTGCCAGCAGCTCGCCGGGACTAGCCACCTGGGAGCTGTTTTTT | TRBV7-9 | few | TRBD2 | TRBJ2-2
CASSVATRGEQFF | TGTGCCAGCAGCGTAGCTACCCGGGGGGAGCAGTTCTTC | TRBV9 | few | . | TRBJ2-1
CSALRRDSSYNEQFF | TGCAGTGCCCTCCGCCGGGACAGTTCGTACAATGAGCAGTTCTTC | TRBV20-1 | few | TRBD1 | TRBJ2-1
CASSYSGRVLAEQYF | TGTGCCAGCAGCTACAGCGGGAGGGTCCTCGCCGAGCAGTACTTC | TRBV5-6 | . | TRBD2 | TRBJ2-7
CATSGNRPAETQYF | TGTGCCACCAGTGGAAACAGGCCGGCGGAGACCCAGTACTTC | TRBV24-1 | many | . | TRBJ2-5
CSFAGTGETQYF | TGCAGCTTTGCCGGGACAGGAGAGACCCAGTACTTC | TRBV29-1 | . | TRBD1 | TRBJ2-5
CSVVPETGGINYGYTF | TGCAGCGTTGTCCCGGAGACAGGGGGAATCAACTATGGCTACACCTTC | TRBV29-1 | few | TRBD1 | TRBJ1-2
CASSFNSGRALSYNEQFF | TGTGCCAGCAGTTTTAATAGCGGGAGGGCCCTCTCCTACAATGAGCAGTTCTTC | TRBV28 | . | TRBD2 | TRBJ2-1
CSASSGTGDTQYF | TGCAGCGCAAGTAGCGGGACGGGAGATACGCAGTATTTT | TRBV29-1 | . | TRBD2 | TRBJ2-3
CASSHLPGQGPNEQFF | TGTGCCAGCAGCCACCTCCCGGGACAGGGGCCGAATGAGCAGTTCTTC | TRBV14 | few | TRBD1 | TRBJ2-1
CASSQRGGRGDTQYF | TGTGCCAGCAGCCAAAGAGGGGGGAGGGGGGATACGCAGTATTTT | TRBV7-2 | . | . | TRBJ2-3
CSARGFQETQYF | TGCAGTGCTAGAGGGTTTCAAGAGACCCAGTACTTC | TRBV20-1 | . | . | TRBJ2-5
CASSLSASGRNEQFF | TGCGCCAGCAGCTTATCGGCTAGCGGGAGGAATGAGCAGTTCTTC | TRBV5-1 | . | TRBD2 | TRBJ2-1
CASSQGWGQANEKLFF | TGTGCCAGCAGCCAAGGCTGGGGACAGGCGAATGAAAAACTGTTTTTT | TRBV11-2 | . | TRBD1 | TRBJ1-4
CASSPNVPYGYTF | TGTGCCAGCAGCCCCAATGTCCCCTATGGCTACACCTTC | TRBV11-2 | few | . | TRBJ1-2
CASSSSGTGVRYF | TGTGCCAGCAGCTCAAGCGGGACAGGGGTTAGGTACTTC | TRBV7-3 | few | TRBD1 | TRBJ2-7
CASSLNPAGPYEQYF | TGCGCCAGCAGCTTGAATCCAGCCGGGCCCTACGAGCAGTACTTC | TRBV5-1 | . | . | TRBJ2-7
CASSQDFPDTQYF | TGTGCCAGCAGCCAAGATTTTCCAGATACGCAGTATTTT | TRBV4-2 | many | . | TRBJ2-3
CASSSGQPQHF | TGTGCCAGCAGTTCGGGTCAGCCCCAGCATTTT | TRBV12-3/TRBV12-4 | many | . | TRBJ1-5
CASTQEGQRRTFYGYTF | TGTGCCAGCACCCAGGAGGGACAGCGTAGAACTTTCTATGGCTACACCTTC | TRBV27 | . | TRBD1 | TRBJ1-2
CASSFLGDEQYF | TGTGCCAGCAGCTTTCTAGGAGACGAGCAGTACTTC | TRBV7-2 | many | . | TRBJ2-7
CASNDESPLHF | TGTGCCAGCAATGATGAGTCACCCCTCCACTTT | TRBV6-6 | few | . | TRBJ1-6
CSAHAGTGTYEAFF | TGCAGTGCCCACGCGGGGACAGGGACCTATGAAGCTTTCTTT | TRBV20-1 | many | TRBD1 | TRBJ1-1
CASSPHWDYLGSYEQYF | TGTGCCAGCAGCCCCCATTGGGACTACCTCGGATCCTACGAGCAGTACTTC | TRBV28 | few | TRBD2 | TRBJ2-7
CASSPAEAGGLRTDTQYF | TGTGCCAGCAGCCCGGCCGAGGCTGGGGGACTGCGCACAGATACGCAGTATTTT | TRBV5-5 | few | . | TRBJ2-3
CASSPATGSNQPQHF | TGCGCCAGCAGCCCCGCGACGGGAAGCAATCAGCCCCAGCATTTT | TRBV5-1 | . | . | TRBJ1-5
CASSYEANQETQYF | TGTGCCAGCAGTTACGAGGCTAACCAAGAGACCCAGTACTTC | TRBV6-5 | . | . | TRBJ2-5
CSVSKGPYGYTF | TGCAGCGTTTCTAAAGGGCCTTATGGCTACACCTTC | TRBV29-1 | . | . | TRBJ1-2
CSAAHPAGLGYTF | TGCAGTGCTGCACACCCGGCGGGGTTAGGCTACACCTTC | TRBV20-1 | few | . | TRBJ1-2